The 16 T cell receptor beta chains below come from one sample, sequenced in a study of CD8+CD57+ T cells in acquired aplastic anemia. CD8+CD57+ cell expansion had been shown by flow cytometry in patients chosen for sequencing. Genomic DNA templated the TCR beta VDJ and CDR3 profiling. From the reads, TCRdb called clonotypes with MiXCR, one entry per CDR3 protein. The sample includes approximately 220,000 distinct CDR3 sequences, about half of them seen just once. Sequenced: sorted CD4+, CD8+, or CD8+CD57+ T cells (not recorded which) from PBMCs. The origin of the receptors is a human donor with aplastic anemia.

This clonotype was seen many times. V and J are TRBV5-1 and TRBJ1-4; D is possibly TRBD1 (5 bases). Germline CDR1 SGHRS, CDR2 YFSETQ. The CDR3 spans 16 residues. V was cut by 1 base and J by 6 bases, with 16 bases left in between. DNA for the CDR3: TGCGCCAGCAGCTTGAATCTCGGGGGATCGGATGAAAAACTGTTTTTT. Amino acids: CASSLNLGGSDEKLFF. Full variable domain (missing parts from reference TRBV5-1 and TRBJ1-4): KAGVTQTPRYLIKTRGQQVTLSCSPISGHRSVSWYQQTPGQGLQFLFEYFSETQRNKGNFPGRFSGRQFSNSRSEMNVSTLELGDSALYLCASSLNLGGSDEKLFFGSGTQLSVL.

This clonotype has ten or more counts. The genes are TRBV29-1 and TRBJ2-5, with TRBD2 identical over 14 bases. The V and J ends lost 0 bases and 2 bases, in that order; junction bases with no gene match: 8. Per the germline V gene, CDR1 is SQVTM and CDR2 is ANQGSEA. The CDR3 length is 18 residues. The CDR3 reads CSVEDGGLAGENQETQYF. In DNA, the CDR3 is TGCAGCGTTGAAGATGGGGGACTAGCGGGGGAGAATCAAGAGACCCAGTACTTC.

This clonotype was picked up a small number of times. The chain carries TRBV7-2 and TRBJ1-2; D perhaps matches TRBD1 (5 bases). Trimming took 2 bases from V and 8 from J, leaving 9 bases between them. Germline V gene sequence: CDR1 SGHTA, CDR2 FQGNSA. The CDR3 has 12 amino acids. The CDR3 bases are TGTGCCAGCAGCTTACAGGGAGGGGGCTACACCTTC. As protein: CASSLQGGGYTF.

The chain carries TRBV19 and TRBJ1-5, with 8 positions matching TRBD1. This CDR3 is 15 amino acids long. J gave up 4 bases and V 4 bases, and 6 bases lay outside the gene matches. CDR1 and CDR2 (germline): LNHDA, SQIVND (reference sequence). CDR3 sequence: CASSTERTGNQPQHF. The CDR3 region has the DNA TGTGCCAGTAGTACAGAGAGGACAGGGAATCAGCCCCAGCATTTT. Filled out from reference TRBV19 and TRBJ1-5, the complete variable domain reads DGGITQSPKYLFRKEGQNVTLSCEQNLNHDAMYWYRQDPGQGLRLIYYSQIVNDFQKGDIAEGYSVSREKKESFPLTVTSAQKNPTAFYLCASSTERTGNQPQHFGDGTRLSIL.

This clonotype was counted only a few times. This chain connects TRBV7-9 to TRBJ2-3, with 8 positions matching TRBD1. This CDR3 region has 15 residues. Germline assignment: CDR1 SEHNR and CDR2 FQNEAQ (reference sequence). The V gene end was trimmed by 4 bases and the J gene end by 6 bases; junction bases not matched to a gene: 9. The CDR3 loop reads CASSSTRGQSDTQYF. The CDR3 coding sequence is TGTGCCAGCAGCTCAACCAGGGGGCAGAGCGATACGCAGTATTTT.

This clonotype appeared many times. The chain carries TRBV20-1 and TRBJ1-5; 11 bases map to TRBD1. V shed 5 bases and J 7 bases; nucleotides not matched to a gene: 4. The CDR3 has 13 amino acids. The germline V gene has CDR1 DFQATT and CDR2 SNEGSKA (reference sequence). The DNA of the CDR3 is TGCAGTGCTGGACAGGGGGCTGGGCAGCCCCAGCATTTT. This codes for CSAGQGAGQPQHF.

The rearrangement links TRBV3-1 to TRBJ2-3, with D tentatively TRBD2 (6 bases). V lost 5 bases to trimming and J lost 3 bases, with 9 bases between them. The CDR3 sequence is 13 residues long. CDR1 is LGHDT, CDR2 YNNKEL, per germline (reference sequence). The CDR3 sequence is CASSTTRTDTQYF. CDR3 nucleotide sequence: TGTGCCAGCAGCACGACTAGAACAGATACGCAGTATTTT.

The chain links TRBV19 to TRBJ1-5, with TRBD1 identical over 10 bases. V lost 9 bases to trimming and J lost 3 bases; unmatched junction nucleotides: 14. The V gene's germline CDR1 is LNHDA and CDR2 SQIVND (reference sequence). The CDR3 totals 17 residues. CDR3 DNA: TGTGCCAGCAGTCAGTCCGGGACAGGGGTTTCCAATCAGCCCCAGCATTTT. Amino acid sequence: CASSQSGTGVSNQPQHF.

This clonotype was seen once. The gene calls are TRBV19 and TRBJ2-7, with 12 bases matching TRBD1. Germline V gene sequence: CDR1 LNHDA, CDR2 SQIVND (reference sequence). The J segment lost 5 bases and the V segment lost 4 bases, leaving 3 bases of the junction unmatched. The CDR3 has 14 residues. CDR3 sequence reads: CASSTGTGGHEQYF. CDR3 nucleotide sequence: TGTGCCAGTAGTACCGGGACAGGGGGCCACGAGCAGTACTTC. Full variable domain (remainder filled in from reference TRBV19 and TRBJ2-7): DGGITQSPKYLFRKEGQNVTLSCEQNLNHDAMYWYRQDPGQGLRLIYYSQIVNDFQKGDIAEGYSVSREKKESFPLTVTSAQKNPTAFYLCASSTGTGGHEQYFGPGTRLTVT.

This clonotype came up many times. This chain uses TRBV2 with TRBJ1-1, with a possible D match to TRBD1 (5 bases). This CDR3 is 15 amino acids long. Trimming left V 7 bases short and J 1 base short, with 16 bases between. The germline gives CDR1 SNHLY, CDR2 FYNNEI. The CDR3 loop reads CASTPQQATNTEAFF. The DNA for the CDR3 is TGTGCCAGCACCCCCCAACAGGCCACGAACACTGAAGCTTTCTTT.

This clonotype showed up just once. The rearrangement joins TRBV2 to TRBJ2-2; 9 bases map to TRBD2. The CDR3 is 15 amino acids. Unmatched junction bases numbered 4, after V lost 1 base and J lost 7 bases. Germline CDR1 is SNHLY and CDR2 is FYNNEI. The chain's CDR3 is CASSEVAGVDGELFF. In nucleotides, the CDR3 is TGTGCCAGCAGTGAAGTAGCGGGAGTGGACGGGGAGCTGTTTTTT. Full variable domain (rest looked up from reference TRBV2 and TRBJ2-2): EPEVTQTPSHQVTQMGQEVILRCVPISNHLYFYWYRQILGQKVEFLVSFYNNEISEKSEIFDDQFSVERPDGSNFTLKIRSTKLEDSAMYFCASSEVAGVDGELFFGEGSRLTVL.

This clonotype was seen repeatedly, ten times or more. The CDR3 loop is CASSPEGTDGEKLFF. CDR3 nucleotide sequence: TGCGCCAGCAGCCCCGAGGGTACCGATGGTGAAAAACTGTTTTTT. V and J are TRBV10-1 and TRBJ1-4; no clear D gene. Trimming pared 6 bases from V and 7 bases from J, leaving 18 bases between. This CDR3 comprises 15 residues. CDR1 and CDR2 (germline): WNHNN, SYGVQD (reference sequence).

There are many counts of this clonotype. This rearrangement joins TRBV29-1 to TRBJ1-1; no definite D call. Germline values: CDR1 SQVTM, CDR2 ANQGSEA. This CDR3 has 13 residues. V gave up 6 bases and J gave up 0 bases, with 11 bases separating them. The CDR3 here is CSVVRALNTEAFF. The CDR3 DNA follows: TGCAGCGTCGTTCGGGCCTTGAACACTGAAGCTTTCTTT.

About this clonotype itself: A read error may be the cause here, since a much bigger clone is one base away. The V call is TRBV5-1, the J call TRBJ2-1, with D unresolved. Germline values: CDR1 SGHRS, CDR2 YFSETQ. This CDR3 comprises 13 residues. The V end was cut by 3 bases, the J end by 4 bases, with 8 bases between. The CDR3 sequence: CASSSTFYNEQFF. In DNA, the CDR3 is TGCGCCAGCAGCTCTACTTTTTACAATGAGCAGTTCTTC.

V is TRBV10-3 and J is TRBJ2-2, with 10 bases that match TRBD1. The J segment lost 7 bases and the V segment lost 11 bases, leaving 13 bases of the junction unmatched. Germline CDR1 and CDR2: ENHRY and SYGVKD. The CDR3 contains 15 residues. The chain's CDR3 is CAASRDRGHSGELFF. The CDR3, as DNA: TGTGCCGCGTCCCGGGACAGGGGCCATAGCGGGGAGCTGTTTTTT.

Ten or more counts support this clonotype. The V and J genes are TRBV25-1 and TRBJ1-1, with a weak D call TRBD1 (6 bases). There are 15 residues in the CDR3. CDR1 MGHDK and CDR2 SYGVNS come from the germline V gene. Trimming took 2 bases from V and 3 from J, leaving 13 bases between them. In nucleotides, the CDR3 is TGTGCCAGCAGTGAACCGGGACAAAGGCACACTGAAGCTTTCTTT. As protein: CASSEPGQRHTEAFF.